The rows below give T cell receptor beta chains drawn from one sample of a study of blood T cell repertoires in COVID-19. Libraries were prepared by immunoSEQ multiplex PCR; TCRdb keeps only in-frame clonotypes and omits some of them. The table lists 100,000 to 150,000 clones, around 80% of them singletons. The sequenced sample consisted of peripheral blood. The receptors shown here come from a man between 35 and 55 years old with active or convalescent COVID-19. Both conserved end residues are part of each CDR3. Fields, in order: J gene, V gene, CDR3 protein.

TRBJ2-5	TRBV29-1	CSVGIAGGRETQYF
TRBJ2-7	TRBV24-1	CATSDPGQGAYEQYF
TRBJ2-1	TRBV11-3	CASSERGLWDEQFF
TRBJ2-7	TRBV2	CASSGLASYEQYF
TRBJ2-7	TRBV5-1	CASSFPGAGGNEQYF
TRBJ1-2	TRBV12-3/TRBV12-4	CASSLGDSYGYTF
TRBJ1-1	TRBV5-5	CASSKNQQGKNTEAFF
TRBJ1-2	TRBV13	CASSLRDSPNYGYTF
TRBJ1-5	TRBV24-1	CATSDSGGQPQHF
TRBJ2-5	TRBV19	CASSTGQGRVTQYF
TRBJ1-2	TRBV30	CAWSRGPYGYTF
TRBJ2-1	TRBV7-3	CASSPSGGVIDEQFF
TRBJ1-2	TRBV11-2	CASSDRDRRNYGYTF
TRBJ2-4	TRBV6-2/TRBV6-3	CASSYSNKTGVLAKNIQYF
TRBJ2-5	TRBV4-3	CASSPGLAGGNQETQYF
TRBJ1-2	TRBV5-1	CASSLVGGSYGYTF
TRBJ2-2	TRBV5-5	CASSLAVWTGGPGELFF
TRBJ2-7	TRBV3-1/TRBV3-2	CASSPSSGIEQYF
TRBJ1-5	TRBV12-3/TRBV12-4	CASSRDSNQPQHF
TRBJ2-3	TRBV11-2	CASSSGLPTDTQYF
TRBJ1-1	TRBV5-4	CASTIERLTEAFF
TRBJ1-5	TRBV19	CASSYFLDQPQHF
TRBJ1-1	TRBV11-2	CASSSGLSLMNTEAFF
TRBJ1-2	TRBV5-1	CASSWGARQGRPNYGYTF
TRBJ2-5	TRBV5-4	CASSLVPRGSPGTQYF
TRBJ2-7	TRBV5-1	CASIGLAGEQYF
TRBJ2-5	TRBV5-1	CASSLTAQETQYF
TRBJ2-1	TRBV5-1	CASSAGPQENEQFF
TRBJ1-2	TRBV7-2	CASSLAREVLVYGYTF
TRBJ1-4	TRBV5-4	CASSLEGGVGEKLFF
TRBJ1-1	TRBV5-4	CASSSETGADTEAFF
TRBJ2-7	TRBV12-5	CASGLDGQGAGEQYF
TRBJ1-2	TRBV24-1	CATSDRDRGYGYTF
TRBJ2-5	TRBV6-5	CASSYSWGTGAETQYF
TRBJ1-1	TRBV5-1	CASSFTGTGEAFF
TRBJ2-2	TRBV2	CASSEATHTGELFF
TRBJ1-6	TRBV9	CASSLTGGSESPLHF
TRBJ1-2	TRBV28	CASSPPRGAYGYTF
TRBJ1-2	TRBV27	CASSHNEGDYGYTF
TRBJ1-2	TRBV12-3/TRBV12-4	CASSQGVYGYTF
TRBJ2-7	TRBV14	CASSAWTGGAGEQYF
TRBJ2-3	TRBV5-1	CASSVDYSTDTQYF
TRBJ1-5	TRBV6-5	CASTPSGPLDQPQHF
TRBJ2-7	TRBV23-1	CASSQMASYEQYF
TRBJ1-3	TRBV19	CASSSEPGNTIYF
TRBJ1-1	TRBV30	CAWSVVRGLTNTEAFF
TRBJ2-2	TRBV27	CASSLRGGHTGELFF
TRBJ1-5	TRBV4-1	CASSQVRQGGNQPQHF
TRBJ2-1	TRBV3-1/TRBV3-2	CASSRKQVGQFF
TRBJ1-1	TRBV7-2	CASSLVGTGNTEAFF
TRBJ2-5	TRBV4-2	CASSQGRQGETQYF
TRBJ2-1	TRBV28	CASGERTGGAKREQFF
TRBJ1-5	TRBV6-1	CASSALTGGRDQPQHF
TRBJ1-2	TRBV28	CASSSAGVGWRSSSLYGYTF
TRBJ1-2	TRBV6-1	CASSEWADYGYTF
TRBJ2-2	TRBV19	CASSRGAGELFF
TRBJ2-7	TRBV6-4	CASSVGASGPSEQYF
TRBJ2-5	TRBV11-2	CASSPSGMETQYF
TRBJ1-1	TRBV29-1	CSVEKLSNTEAFF